This record concerns one T cell receptor beta chain sequence. Its antigen is not identified. Peripheral blood came from all dose cohorts at three timepoints. This entry belongs to a study of OX40 agonist ivuxolimab in advanced cancers. Turning to the study itself: Patients received ivuxolimab, an agonistic anti-OX40 (CD134) antibody. General observations from the study: In the 0.1 to 3.0 mg/kg range, CD4+ and CD8+ blood T cells had expanded clonally by week 6. The antigen specificity of the peripheral T cells (those that were expanded) was not determined.

Profiled with immunoSEQ multiplex PCR; TCRdb holds only in-frame clones, not every one. The repertoire consists of about 48,000 clones, with around 74% occurring once and the leading ten covering about 2.1%. The V gene lost 5 bases and the J gene lost 4 bases, with 20 bases spanning the gap. The CDR3 is made up of 16 amino acids. Germline CDR1 reads MDHEN; CDR2 reads SYDVKM. This clonotype was obtained from an adult with an advanced solid tumor such as melanoma, head and neck, liver or kidney cancer. Sample: CD4+ or CD8+ T cells sorted from blood, taken in a trial of the OX40 agonist ivuxolimab. The chain has TRBV28 and TRBJ1-2; possibly TRBD1 for D (6 bases). The CDR3 protein is CASSLNRPGAAYGYTF. The CDR3 DNA is TGTGCCAGCAGTCTCAACAGGCCAGGGGCCGCCTATGGCTACACCTTC.